Detailed here is one TCR beta chain. The data stem from a study of blood T cell repertoires in COVID-19. Study information: PBMCs, B-cell-depleted T cells, or T cells provided the cDNA or gDNA that made up the material.

Clones were sequenced by immunoSEQ multiplex PCR, and TCRdb holds only the in-frame ones, with some missing. Of roughly 99,000 clones in the sample, just over 90% were seen once. The V gene lost 1 base and the J gene lost 7 bases, with 12 bases spanning the gap. CDR1 and CDR2 from the germline V gene are SGHRS and YFSETQ. The CDR3 extends over 13 amino acids. The V and J genes are TRBV5-1 and TRBJ2-7, with unresolved D. The sample taken for sequencing was peripheral blood. The clonotype originates from a woman aged 25 to 45 with acute or convalescent COVID-19. The CDR3 spells CASSLPSSREQYF. CDR3 nucleotide sequence: TGCGCCAGCAGCTTGCCGTCAAGTCGGGAGCAGTACTTC.